Detailed here is one T cell receptor (beta chain). Antigen specificity is unknown. Isolation recovered at least 6.5 million PBMCs from every sample. The CDR3 loop spans 18 amino acids. The V gene end was trimmed by 2 bases and the J gene end by 2 bases; junction bases not matched to a gene: 8. Germline CDR1 is MNHEY and CDR2 is SMNVEV (reference sequence). It was with a sample-barcoded 5' primer and a J-beta primer mix that a second PCR of roughly 7 to 12 cycles was run. TCRdb reprocessed the 5' RACE reads with MiXCR, giving one entry per CDR3 protein. The data show roughly 730,000 distinct CDR3 sequences, 56% seen once. This sample was taken from a study of blood T cells in healthy people across ages. Regarding the study as a whole: It was held that diversity estimates obtained from one million T cells represented underestimates. Observed TCR beta diversity per million T cells went down as age went up. This fall followed a roughly linear course with age.

Sequencing was carried out using blood. The receptor was derived from a man aged 40-49 years in good health. The V call is TRBV27, the J call TRBJ2-1; 11 bases are a match to TRBD2. In DNA, the CDR3 is TGTGCCAGCAGTTTAATACTAGCGGGGGACATCCCCTACAATGAGCAGTTCTTC. Encoded protein: CASSLILAGDIPYNEQFF.